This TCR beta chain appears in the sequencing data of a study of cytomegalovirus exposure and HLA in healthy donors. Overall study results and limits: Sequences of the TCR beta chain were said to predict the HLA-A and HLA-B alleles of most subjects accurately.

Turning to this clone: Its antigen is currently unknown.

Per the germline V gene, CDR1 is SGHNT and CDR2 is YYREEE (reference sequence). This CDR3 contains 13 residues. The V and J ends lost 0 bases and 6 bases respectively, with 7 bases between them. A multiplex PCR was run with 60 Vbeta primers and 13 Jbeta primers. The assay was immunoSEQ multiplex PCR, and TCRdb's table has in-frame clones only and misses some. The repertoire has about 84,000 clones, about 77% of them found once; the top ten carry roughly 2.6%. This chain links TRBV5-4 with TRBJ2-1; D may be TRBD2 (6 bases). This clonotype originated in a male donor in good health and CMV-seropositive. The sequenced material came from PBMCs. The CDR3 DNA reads TGTGCCAGCAGCTTGGCCGGGGGCAATGAGCAGTTCTTC. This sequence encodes CASSLAGGNEQFF.